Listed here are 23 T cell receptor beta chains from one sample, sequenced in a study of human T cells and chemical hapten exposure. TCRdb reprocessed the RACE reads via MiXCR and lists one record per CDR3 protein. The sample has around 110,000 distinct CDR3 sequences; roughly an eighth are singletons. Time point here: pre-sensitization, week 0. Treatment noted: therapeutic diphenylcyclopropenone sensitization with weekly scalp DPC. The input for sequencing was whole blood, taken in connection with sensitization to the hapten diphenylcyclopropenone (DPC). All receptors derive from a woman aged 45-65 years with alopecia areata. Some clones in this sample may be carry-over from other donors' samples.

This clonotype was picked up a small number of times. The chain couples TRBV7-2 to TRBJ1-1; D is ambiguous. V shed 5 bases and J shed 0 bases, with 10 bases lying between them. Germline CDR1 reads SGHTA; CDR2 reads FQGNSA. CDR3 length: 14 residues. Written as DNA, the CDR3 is TGTGCCAGCAGCCAAAGACGGATGAACACTGAAGCTTTCTTT. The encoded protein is CASSQRRMNTEAFF. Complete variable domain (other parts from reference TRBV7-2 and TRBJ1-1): GAGVSQSPSNKVTEKGKDVELRCDPISGHTALYWYRQSLGQGLEFLIYFQGNSAPDKSGLPSDRFSAERTGGSVSTLTIQRTQQEDSAVYLCASSQRRMNTEAFFGQGTRLTVV.

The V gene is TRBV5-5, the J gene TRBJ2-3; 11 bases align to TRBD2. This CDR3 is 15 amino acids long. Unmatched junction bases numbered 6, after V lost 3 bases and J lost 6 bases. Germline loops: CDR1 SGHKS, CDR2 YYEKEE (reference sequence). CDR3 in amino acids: CASSSSGRPADTQYF. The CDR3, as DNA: TGTGCCAGCAGCTCTAGCGGGAGGCCCGCCGATACGCAGTATTTT.

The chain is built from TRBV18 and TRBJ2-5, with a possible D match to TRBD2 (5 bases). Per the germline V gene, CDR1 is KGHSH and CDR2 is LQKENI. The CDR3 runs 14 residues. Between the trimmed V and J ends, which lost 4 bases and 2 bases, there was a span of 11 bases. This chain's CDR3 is CASSLARTQETQYF. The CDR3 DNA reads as TGTGCCAGCTCACTAGCCAGGACTCAAGAGACCCAGTACTTC.

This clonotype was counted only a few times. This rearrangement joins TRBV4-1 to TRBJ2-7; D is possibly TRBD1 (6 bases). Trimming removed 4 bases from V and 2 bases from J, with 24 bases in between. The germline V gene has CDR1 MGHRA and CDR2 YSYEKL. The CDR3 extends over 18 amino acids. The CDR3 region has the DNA TGCGCCAGCAGCCCCCCTGCCCGACTAACAGGGACCCCCTACGAGCAGTACTTC. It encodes CASSPPARLTGTPYEQYF.

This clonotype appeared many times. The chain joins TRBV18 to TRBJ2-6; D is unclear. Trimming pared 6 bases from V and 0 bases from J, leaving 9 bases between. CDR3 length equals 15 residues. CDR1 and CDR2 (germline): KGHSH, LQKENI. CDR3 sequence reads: CASSPSVSGANVLTF. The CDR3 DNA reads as TGTGCCAGCTCGCCATCTGTCTCTGGGGCCAACGTCCTGACTTTC.

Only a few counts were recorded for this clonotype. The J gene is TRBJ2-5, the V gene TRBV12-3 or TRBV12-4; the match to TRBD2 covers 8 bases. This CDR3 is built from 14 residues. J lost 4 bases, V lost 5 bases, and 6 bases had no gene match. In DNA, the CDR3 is TGTGCCAGCAGTCCTGAGCGGGAGCGAGAGACCCAGTACTTC. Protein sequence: CASSPERERETQYF.

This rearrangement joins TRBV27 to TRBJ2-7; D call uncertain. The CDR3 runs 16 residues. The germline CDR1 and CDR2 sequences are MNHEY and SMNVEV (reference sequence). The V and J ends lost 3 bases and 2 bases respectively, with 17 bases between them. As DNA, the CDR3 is TGTGCCAGCAGTTTGTCAGACCCATCCATTACCTACGAGCAGTACTTC. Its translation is CASSLSDPSITYEQYF.

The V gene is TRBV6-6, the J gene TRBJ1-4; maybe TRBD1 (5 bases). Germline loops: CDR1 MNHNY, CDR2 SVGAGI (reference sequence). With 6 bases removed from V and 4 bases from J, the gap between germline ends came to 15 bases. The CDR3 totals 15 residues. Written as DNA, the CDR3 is TGTGCCAGCAGCCCCTACGACAGTGTTAATGAAAAACTGTTTTTT. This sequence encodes CASSPYDSVNEKLFF.

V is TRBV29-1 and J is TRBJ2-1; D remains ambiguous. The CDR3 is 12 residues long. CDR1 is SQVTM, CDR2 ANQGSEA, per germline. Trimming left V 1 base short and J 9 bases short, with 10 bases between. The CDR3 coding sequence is TGCAGCGTTGAAGTAGGCGGTGGTGAGCAGTTCTTC. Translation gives CSVEVGGGEQFF.

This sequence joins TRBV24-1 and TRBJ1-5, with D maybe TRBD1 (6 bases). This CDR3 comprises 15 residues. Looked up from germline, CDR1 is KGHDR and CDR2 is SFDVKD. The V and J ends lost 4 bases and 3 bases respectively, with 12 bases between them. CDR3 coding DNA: TGTGCCACCAGTGACCGCACAGGGCCCAATCAGCCCCAGCATTTT. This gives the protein CATSDRTGPNQPQHF.

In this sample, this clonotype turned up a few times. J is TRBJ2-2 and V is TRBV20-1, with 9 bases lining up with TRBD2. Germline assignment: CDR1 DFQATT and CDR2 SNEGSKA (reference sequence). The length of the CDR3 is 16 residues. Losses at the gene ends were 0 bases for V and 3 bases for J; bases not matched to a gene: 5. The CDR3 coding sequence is TGCAGTGCTAGAGATCCCGGCGGGAGGGACACCGGGGAGCTGTTTTTT. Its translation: CSARDPGGRDTGELFF.

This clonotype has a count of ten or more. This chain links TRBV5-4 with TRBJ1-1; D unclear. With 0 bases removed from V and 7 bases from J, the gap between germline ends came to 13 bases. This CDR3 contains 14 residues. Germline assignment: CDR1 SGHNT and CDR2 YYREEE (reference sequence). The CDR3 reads CASSLGPLGGEAFF. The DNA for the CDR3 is TGTGCCAGCAGCTTGGGACCTCTCGGAGGTGAAGCTTTCTTT.

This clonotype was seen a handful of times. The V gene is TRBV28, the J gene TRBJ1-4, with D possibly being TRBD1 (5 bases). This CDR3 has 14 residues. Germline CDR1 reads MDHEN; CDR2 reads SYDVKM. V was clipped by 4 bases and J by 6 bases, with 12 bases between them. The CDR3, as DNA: TGTGCCAGCAGTTCGGGAGGAGGGGATGAAAAACTGTTTTTT. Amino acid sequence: CASSSGGGDEKLFF.

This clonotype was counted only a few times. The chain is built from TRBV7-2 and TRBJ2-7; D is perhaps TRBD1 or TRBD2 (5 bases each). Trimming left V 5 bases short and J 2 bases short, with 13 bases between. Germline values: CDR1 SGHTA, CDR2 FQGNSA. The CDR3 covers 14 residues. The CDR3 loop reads CASSPKPGPYEQYF. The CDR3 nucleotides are TGTGCCAGCAGCCCTAAACCGGGGCCCTACGAGCAGTACTTC.

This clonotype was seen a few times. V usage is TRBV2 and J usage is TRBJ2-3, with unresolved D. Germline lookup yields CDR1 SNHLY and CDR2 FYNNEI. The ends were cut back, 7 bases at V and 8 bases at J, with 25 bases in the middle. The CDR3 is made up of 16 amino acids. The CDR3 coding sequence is TGTGCCAGCATGGGCCAGGCCCTCCGCACAGATTCTACGCAGTATTTT. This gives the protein CASMGQALRTDSTQYF.

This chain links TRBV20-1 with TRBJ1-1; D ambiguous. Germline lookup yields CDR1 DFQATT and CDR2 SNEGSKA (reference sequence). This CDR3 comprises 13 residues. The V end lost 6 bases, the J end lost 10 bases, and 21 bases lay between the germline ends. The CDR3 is CSAVPPSLRGAFF. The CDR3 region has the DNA TGCAGTGCCGTCCCCCCCTCGCTTCGGGGAGCTTTCTTT.

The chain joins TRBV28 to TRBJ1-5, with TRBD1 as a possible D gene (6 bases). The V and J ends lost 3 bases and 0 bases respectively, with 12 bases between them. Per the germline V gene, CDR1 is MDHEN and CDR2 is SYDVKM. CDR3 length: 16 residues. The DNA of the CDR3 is TGTGCCAGCAGTTTCCTAGGGGGTTCTAGCAATCAGCCCCAGCATTTT. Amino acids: CASSFLGGSSNQPQHF.

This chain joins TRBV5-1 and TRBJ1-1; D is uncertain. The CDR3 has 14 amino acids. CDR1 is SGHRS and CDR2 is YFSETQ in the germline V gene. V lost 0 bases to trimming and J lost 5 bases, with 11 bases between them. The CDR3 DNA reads TGCGCCAGCAGCTTGGGCCCCCTCGGGACTGAAGCTTTCTTT. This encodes CASSLGPLGTEAFF.

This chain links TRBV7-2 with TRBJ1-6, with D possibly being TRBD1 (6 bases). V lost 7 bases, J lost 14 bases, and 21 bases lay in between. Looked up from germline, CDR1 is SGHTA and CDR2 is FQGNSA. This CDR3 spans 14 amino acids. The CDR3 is CASIPGTRAGSLHF. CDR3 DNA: TGTGCCAGCATCCCAGGGACACGGGCCGGGTCCCTCCACTTT.

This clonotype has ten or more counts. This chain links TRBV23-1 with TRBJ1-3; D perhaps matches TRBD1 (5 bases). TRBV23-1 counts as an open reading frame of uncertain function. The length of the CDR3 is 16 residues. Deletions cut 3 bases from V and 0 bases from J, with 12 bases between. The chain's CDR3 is CASSHCRAGSGNTIYF. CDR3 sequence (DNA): TGCGCCAGCAGTCACTGCAGGGCCGGCTCTGGAAACACCATATATTTT.

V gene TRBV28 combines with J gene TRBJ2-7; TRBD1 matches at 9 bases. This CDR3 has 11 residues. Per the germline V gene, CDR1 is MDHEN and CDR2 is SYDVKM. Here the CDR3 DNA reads TGTGCAGGGACAGGGACTTACGAGCAGTACTTC. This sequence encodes CAGTGTYEQYF.

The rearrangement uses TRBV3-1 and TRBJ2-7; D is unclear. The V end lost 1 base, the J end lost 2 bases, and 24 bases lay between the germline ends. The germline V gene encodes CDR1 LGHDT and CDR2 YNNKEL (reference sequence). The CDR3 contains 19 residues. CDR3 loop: CASSQVLTPSTDATYEQYF. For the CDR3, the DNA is TGTGCCAGCAGCCAAGTTCTCACCCCTTCGACTGACGCAACCTACGAGCAGTACTTC.

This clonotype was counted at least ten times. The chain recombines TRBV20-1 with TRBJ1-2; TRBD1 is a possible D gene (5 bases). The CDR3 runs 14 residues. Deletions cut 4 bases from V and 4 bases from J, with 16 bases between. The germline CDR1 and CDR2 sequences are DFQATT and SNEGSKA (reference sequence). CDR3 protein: CSATSLGRPYGYTF. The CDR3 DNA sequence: TGCAGTGCTACCTCCTTGGGACGGCCCTATGGCTACACCTTC.